Following are 8 T cell receptor beta chains from one sample sequenced in a study of blood T cell repertoires in COVID-19. Only in-frame clones appear in the TCRdb table, and some are missing; sequencing was by immunoSEQ multiplex PCR. The sample records 310,000 or so clones, around 91% being singletons. The sample was PBMCs or T cells enriched from blood (not recorded which). All receptors derive from a woman aged 40 to 55 who had recovered from COVID-19.

The V and J genes are TRBV18 and TRBJ2-7; no firm D call. Germline V gene sequence: CDR1 KGHSH, CDR2 LQKENI. V lost 3 bases, J lost 2 bases, and 17 bases lay in between. CDR3 length equals 16 residues. CDR3 bases: TGTGCCAGCTCACCCCGTCGGAGTGAGATTACCTACGAGCAGTACTTC. Translating gives CASSPRRSEITYEQYF.

The chain combines TRBV4-1 with TRBJ1-2; tentative D call: TRBD1 (6 bases). V dropped 8 bases and J dropped 2 bases, with 9 bases sitting between them. This CDR3 contains 12 residues. Germline CDR1 MGHRA, CDR2 YSYEKL. CDR3 in amino acids: CASGGQNYGYTF. The CDR3 bases are TGCGCCAGCGGAGGACAGAACTATGGCTACACCTTC.

This sequence joins TRBV7-3 and TRBJ2-1, with 10 bases identical to TRBD1. The germline V gene encodes CDR1 SGHTA and CDR2 FQGTGA. V shed 1 base and J 6 bases; nucleotides not matched to a gene: 3. There are 15 residues in the CDR3. CDR3 nucleotide sequence: TGTGCCAGCAGCTTAATGGGGACAGGGGTCAATGAGCAGTTCTTC. Its protein product is CASSLMGTGVNEQFF. The whole variable domain, filled in from reference TRBV7-3 and TRBJ2-1, reads GAGVSQTPSNKVTEKGKYVELRCDPISGHTALYWYRQSLGQGPEFLIYFQGTGAADDSGLPNDRFFAVRPEGSVSTLKIQRTERGDSAVYLCASSLMGTGVNEQFFGPGTRLTVL.

The chain links TRBV4-3 to TRBJ1-5; D perhaps matches TRBD1 (6 bases). V was trimmed by 3 bases and J by 6 bases, leaving 9 bases between them. Germline assignment: CDR1 LGHNA and CDR2 YSLEER. The CDR3 covers 13 residues. This chain's CDR3 is CASSQGRGQPQHF. The CDR3 coding sequence is TGCGCCAGCAGCCAGGGCAGGGGTCAGCCCCAGCATTTT.

The chain couples TRBV30 to TRBJ2-7; D perhaps matches TRBD2 (5 bases). Germline CDR1 and CDR2: GTSNPN and SVGIG (reference sequence). V shed 1 base and J shed 7 bases, with 5 bases lying between them. The CDR3 contains 10 residues. This CDR3 is CAWSGREQYF. The CDR3 DNA is TGTGCCTGGAGTGGGAGGGAGCAGTACTTC.

The chain has TRBV28 and TRBJ2-1; 7 bases are shared with TRBD1. There are 14 residues in the CDR3. Trimming at V came to 4 bases and at J to 2 bases, leaving 2 bases not matched to a gene. CDR1 is MDHEN and CDR2 is SYDVKM in the germline V gene. The CDR3 nucleotides are TGTGCCAGCAGTTCGACAGGGCCCTACAATGAGCAGTTCTTC. Amino acid sequence: CASSSTGPYNEQFF.

The chain recombines TRBV6-5 with TRBJ1-1, with TRBD1 identical over 9 bases. V shed 4 bases and J 4 bases; nucleotides not matched to a gene: 7. The CDR3 sequence is 15 residues long. CDR1 is MNHEY, CDR2 SVGAGI, per germline. The CDR3 here is CASSLGGQGGTEAFF. In DNA form, the CDR3 reads TGTGCCAGCAGTTTGGGGGGACAGGGAGGCACTGAAGCTTTCTTT.

The CDR3 protein is CASSPDRSSYNSPLHF. As DNA, the CDR3 is TGTGCCAGCTCTCCAGACAGGAGCTCCTATAATTCACCCCTCCACTTT. The genes are TRBV18 and TRBJ1-6, with D tentatively TRBD1 (6 bases). V was clipped by 6 bases and J by 0 bases, with 12 bases between them. The CDR3 consists of 16 residues. CDR1 and CDR2 from the germline V gene are KGHSH and LQKENI.